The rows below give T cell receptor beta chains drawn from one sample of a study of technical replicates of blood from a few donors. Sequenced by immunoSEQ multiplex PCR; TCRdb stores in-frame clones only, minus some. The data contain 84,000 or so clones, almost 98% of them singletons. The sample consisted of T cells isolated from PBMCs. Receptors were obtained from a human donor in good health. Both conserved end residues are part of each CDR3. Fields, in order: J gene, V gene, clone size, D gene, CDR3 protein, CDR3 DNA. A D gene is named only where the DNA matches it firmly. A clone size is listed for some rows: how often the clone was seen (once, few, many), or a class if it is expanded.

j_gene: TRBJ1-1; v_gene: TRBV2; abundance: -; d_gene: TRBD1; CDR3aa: CASRWTGATEAFF; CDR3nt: TGTGCCAGCAGGTGGACAGGCGCCACTGAAGCTTTCTTT
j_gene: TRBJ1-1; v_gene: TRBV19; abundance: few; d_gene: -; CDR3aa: CASKFYEAAFF; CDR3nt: TGTGCCAGCAAGTTCTACGAGGCTGCTTTCTTT
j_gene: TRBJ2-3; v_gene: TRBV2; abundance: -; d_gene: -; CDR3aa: CASSDRTASTDTQYF; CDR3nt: TGTGCCAGCAGTGATAGGACAGCTAGCACAGATACGCAGTATTTT
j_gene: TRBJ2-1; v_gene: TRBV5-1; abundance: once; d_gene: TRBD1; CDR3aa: CASSLRDRGLNEQFF; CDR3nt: TGCGCCAGCAGCCTCCGGGACAGGGGTCTGAATGAGCAGTTCTTC
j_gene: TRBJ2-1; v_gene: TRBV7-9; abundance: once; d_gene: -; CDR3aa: CASSSSQGNNEQFF; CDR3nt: TGTGCCAGCAGCTCCTCTCAGGGAAACAATGAGCAGTTCTTC
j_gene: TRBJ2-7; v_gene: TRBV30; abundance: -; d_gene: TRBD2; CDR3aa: CAWAPVAGGSYEQYF; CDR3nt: TGTGCCTGGGCCCCCGTCGCGGGGGGCTCCTACGAGCAGTACTTC
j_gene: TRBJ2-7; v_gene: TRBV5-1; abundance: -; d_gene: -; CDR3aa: CASSLPGLNHEQYF; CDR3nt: TGCGCCAGCAGCTTACCTGGACTAAACCACGAGCAGTACTTC
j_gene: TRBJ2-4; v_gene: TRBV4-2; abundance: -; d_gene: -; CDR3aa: CASSQEESTAKNIQYF; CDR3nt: TGTGCCAGCAGCCAAGAGGAGAGTACGGCCAAAAACATTCAGTACTTC
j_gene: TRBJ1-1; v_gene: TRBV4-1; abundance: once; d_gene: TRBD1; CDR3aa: CASSHIQTGGNTEAFF; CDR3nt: TGCGCCAGCAGCCATATCCAAACAGGGGGAAACACTGAAGCTTTCTTT
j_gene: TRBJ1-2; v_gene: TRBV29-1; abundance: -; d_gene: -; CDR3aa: CSVERQNYGYTF; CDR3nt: TGCAGCGTTGAACGACAGAACTATGGCTACACCTTC
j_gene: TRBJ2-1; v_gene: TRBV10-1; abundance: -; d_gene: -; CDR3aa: CASSRDNEQFF; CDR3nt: TGCGCCAGCAGCCGGGACAATGAGCAGTTCTTC
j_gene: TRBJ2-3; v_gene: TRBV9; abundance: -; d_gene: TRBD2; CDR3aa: CASSEAGGHSTDTQYF; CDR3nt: TGTGCCAGCAGCGAGGCGGGGGGCCACTCCACAGATACGCAGTATTTT
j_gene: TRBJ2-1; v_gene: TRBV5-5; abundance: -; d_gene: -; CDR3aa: CASTTAPDRYNEQFF; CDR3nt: TGTGCCAGCACCACTGCCCCGGACAGATACAATGAGCAGTTCTTC
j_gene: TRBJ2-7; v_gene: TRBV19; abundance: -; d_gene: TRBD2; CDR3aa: CASSRGLAGIYEQYF; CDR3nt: TGTGCCAGTAGTCGAGGCCTAGCGGGGATCTACGAGCAGTACTTC
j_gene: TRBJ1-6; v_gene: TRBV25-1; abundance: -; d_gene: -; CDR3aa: CASRQLNSPLHF; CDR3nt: TGTGCCAGCAGACAGTTAAATTCACCCCTCCACTTT
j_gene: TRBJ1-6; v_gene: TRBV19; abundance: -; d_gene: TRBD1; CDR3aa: CASSFPTGSYNSPLHF; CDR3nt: TGTGCCAGTAGTTTCCCGACAGGGTCCTATAATTCACCCCTCCACTTT
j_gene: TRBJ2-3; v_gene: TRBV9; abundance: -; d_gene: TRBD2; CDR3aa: CASSGGLAGTPDTQYF; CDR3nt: TGTGCCAGCAGCGGGGGACTAGCGGGAACCCCAGATACGCAGTATTTT
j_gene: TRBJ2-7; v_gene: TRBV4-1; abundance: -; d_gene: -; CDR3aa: CASSQESGDEQYF; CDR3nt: TGCGCCAGCAGCCAAGAATCCGGGGACGAGCAGTACTTC
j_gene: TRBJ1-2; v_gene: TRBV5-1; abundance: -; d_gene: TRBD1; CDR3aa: CASSLPEDRVYGYTF; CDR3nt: TGCGCCAGCAGCTTGCCCGAGGACAGGGTCTATGGCTACACCTTC
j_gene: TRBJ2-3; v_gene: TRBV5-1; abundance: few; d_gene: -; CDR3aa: CASSFWGRDTQYF; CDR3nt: TGCGCCAGCAGCTTTTGGGGGCGGGATACGCAGTATTTT
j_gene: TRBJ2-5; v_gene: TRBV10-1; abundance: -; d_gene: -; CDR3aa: CASSESYSGKETQYF; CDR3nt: TGCGCCAGCAGTGAGTCATATAGCGGAAAAGAGACCCAGTACTTC
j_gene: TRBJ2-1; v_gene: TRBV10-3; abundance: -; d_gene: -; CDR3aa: CAITRRGNEQFF; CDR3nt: TGTGCCATCACCCGAAGGGGGAATGAGCAGTTCTTC
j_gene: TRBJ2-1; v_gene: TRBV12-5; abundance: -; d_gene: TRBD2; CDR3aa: CASGSRGGAYNEQFF; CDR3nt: TGTGCTAGTGGTTCCCGCGGGGGGGCCTACAATGAGCAGTTCTTC
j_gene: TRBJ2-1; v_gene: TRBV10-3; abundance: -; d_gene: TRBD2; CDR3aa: CAIEGTSGSGSYNEQFF; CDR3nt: TGTGCCATCGAAGGGACTAGCGGGAGTGGGTCCTACAATGAGCAGTTCTTC
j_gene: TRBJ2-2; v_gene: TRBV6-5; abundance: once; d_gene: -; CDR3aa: CASSYQVANTGELFF; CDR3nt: TGTGCCAGCAGTTACCAGGTCGCGAACACCGGGGAGCTGTTTTTT
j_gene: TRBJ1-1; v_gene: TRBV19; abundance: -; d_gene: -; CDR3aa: CASSIDRAGEFF; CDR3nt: TGTGCCAGTAGTATAGACCGGGCGGGAGAGTTCTTT
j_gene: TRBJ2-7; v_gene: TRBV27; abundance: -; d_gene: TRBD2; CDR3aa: CASSFGRGDYEQYF; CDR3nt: TGTGCCAGCAGTTTTGGTCGGGGGGACTACGAGCAGTACTTC
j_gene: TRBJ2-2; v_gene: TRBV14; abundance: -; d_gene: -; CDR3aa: CASSRALDQTGELFF; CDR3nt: TGTGCCAGCAGCCGCGCACTAGACCAGACCGGGGAGCTGTTTTTT
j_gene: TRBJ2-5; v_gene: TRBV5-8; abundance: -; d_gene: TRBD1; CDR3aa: CASSLGDRGQLEETQYF; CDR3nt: TGTGCCAGCAGCTTGGGGGACAGGGGTCAATTAGAAGAGACCCAGTACTTC
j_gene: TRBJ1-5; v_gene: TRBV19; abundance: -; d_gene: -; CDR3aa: CASIGQYSNQPQHF; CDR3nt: TGTGCCAGTATAGGACAGTATAGCAATCAGCCCCAGCATTTT
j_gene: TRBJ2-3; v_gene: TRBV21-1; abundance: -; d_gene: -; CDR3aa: CASRLLRCGGEGDTQYF; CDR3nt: TGTGCCAGCAGGTTGTTGCGTTGCGGGGGGGAAGGAGATACGCAGTATTTT
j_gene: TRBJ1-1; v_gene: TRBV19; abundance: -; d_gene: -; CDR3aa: CASSIVGADPEAFF; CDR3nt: TGTGCCAGTAGTATCGTGGGAGCAGATCCTGAAGCTTTCTTT
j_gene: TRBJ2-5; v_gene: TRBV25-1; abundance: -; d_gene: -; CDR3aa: CANEDSQETQYF; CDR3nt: TGTGCCAACGAGGACAGCCAAGAGACCCAGTACTTC
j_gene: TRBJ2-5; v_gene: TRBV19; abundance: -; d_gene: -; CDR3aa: CASWAGETQYF; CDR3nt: TGTGCCAGTTGGGCGGGGGAGACCCAGTACTTC
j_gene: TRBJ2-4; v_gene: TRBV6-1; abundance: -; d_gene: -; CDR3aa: CASSEIAGGGGNIQYF; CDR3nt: TGTGCCAGCAGTGAAATTGCCGGGGGAGGGGGGAACATTCAGTACTTC
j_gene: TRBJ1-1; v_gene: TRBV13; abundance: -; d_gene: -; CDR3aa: CASSISLYGVNTEAFF; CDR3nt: TGTGCCAGCAGCATAAGCTTATACGGGGTGAACACTGAAGCTTTCTTT
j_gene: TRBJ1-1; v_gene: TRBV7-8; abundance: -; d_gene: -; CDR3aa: CASSARTGTEPSGILNTEAFF; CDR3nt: TGTGCCAGCAGCGCACGTACCGGGACTGAACCATCTGGGATTCTGAACACTGAAGCTTTCTTT
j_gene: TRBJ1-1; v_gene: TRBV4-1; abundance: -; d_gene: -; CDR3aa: CASSQGWLARRFTEAFF; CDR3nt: TGCGCCAGCAGCCAAGGGTGGCTTGCGAGGCGGTTCACTGAAGCTTTCTTT